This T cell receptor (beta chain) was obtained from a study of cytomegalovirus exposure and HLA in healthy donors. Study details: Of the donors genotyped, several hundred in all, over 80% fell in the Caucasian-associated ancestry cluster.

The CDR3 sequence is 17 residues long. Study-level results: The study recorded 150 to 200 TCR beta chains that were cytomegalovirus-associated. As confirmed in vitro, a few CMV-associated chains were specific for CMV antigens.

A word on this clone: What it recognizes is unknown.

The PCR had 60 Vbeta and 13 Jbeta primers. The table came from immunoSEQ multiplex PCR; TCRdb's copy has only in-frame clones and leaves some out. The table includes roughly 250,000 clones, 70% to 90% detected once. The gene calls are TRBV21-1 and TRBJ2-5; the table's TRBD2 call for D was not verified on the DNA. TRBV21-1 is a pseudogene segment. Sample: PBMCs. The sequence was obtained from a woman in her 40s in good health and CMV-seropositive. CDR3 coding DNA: TGTGCCAGCAGCAACGGGATTTTTCTGGGAGACCAAGAGACCCAGTACTTC. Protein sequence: CASSNGIFLGDQETQYF.